This TCR beta chain came from a study of regulatory T cells in long-lasting Graves disease. Broader study findings: The small sample size may have reduced accuracy. Segments TRBV28, TRBJ1-2 and TRBJ2-5 showed preferential usage in persistent disease.

Library construction for TCR beta used iRepertoire HTBI primers and Arm-PCR of CDR3 regions. TCRdb independently ran MiXCR on the multiplex PCR reads; one entry per CDR3 protein. Of 350,000 to 450,000 distinct CDR3 sequences listed, over 9.5% are singletons. The time point was: newly diagnosed GD, antithyroid drugs for less than 3 months. RNA isolated from PBMCs was used to make the TCR library. Germline V gene data show CDR1 as MDHEN and CDR2 as SYDVKM. The CDR3 contains 15 residues. Unmatched junction bases numbered 8, after V lost 3 bases and J lost 4 bases. The sample holds a few counts of this clonotype. Its antigen is currently unknown. This same sample was also taken into another study, of T cells in Graves' hyperthyroidism and ophthalmopathy. That study adds: The HTBI set primed first-round TCR CDR3 RT-PCR.

Sequences were derived from peripheral blood mononuclear cells (PBMCs), sampled at new diagnosis, from a patient treated with antithyroid drugs. The chain employs TRBV28 and TRBJ2-5; 7 bases align to TRBD1. The TCR sequence derives from a woman under 30 with Graves disease. CDR3 nucleotides: TGTGCCAGCAGTTTCACGACAGGGCGCCGAGAGACCCAGTACTTC. Protein: CASSFTTGRRETQYF.